This T cell receptor beta chain was found in a study of T cell responses to AZD1222 COVID-19 vaccine. This clone was seen a handful of times. What it binds is unknown. Clones were read by immunoSEQ multiplex PCR, and TCRdb kept only the in-frame ones, dropping some. The sample comprises around 130,000 clones, 70% to 90% of which are singletons, and 9% to 9.5% rests with the top ten. This CDR3 comprises 14 residues. The V gene's germline CDR1 is LNHDA and CDR2 SQIVND (reference sequence). The V end lost 1 base, the J end lost 6 bases, and 11 bases lay between the germline ends. Study-wide results and limits: Two AZD1222 administrations were followed by greater Spike-specific TCR breadth and depth.

Specimen: peripheral blood, collected on day 0 of AZD1222 vaccination. This receptor was obtained from an adult in good health. The J gene is TRBJ2-3, the V gene TRBV19; possibly TRBD2 for D (7 bases). The CDR3 nucleotides read TGTGCCAGTAGTATAGCCGGGGGGCACGATACGCAGTATTTT. This sequence encodes CASSIAGGHDTQYF.